This TCR beta chain emerged from a study of blood T cell repertoires in COVID-19. About the study: From the United States, Italy and Spain came samples of acute and convalescent COVID-19.

The junction had 14 bases not matched to a gene; V was cut back by 3 bases and J by 6 bases. This CDR3 has 17 amino acids. Germline lookup yields CDR1 KGHSH and CDR2 LQKENI. As processed by the authors: Reference gene primer amplification yielded estimated nucleated cell counts. Measured with immunoSEQ multiplex PCR; TCRdb has only the in-frame clones, and not every one. From that table come the V and J calls and clone size; the DNA was used to work out D and trimming. Found here are fewer than 80,000 clones, more than 75% of them singletons; the top ten hold about 21%. The sample comprised peripheral blood. This receptor was taken from a human donor in a cohort sampled during active COVID-19. The chain recombines TRBV18 with TRBJ2-7; 10 bases agree with TRBD2. DNA of the CDR3: TGTGCCAGCTCACCCACTAGCGGGGTAACGTCAGGTGTCGAGCAGTACTTC. Amino acids: CASSPTSGVTSGVEQYF.